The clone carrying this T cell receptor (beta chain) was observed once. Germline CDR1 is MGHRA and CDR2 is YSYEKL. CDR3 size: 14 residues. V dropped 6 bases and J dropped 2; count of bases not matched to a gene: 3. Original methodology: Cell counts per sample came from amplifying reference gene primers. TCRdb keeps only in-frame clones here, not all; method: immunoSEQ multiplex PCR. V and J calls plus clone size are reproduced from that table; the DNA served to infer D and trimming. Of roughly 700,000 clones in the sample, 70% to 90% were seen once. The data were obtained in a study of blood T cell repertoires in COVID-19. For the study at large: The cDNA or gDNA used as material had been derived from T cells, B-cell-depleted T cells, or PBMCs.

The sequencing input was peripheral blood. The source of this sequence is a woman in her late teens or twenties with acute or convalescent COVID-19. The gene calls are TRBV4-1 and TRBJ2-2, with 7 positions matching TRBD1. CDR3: CASRGQVNTGELFF. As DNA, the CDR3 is TGCGCCAGCAGAGGACAGGTAAACACCGGGGAGCTGTTTTTT.